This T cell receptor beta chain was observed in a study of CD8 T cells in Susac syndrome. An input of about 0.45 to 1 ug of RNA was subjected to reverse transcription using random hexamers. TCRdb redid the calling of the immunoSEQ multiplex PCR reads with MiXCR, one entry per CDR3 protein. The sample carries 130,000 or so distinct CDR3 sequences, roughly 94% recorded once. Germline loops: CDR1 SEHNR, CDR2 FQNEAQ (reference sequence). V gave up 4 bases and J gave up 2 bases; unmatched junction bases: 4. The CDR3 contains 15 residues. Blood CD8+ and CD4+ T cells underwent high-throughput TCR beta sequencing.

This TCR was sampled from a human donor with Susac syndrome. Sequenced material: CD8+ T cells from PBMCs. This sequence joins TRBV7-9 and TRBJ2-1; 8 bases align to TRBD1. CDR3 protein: CASSSTGVAYNEQFF. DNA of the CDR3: TGTGCCAGCAGCTCGACAGGGGTCGCCTACAATGAGCAGTTCTTC.